This TCR beta chain was found in a study of blood T cell repertoires in COVID-19. About the research overall: Material from acute and convalescent COVID-19 was sourced from the United States, Italy and Spain. PBMCs, B-cell-depleted T cells, or T cells were the source of the cDNA or gDNA that made up the material.

In the study's own analysis: Nucleated cell number was recorded as an estimate derived from reference gene primer amplification. Sequencing used immunoSEQ multiplex PCR; TCRdb keeps in-frame clones, though not all of them. The D gene and trimming were derived from the DNA, and the V and J assignments and clone size from that table. The table lists about 86,000 clones, around 80% of them singletons. This clone was seen once. Germline V lookup: CDR1 SGHDT, CDR2 YYEEEE. Trimming shortened V by 0 bases and J by 3 bases, and 10 bases separated the two germline ends. The CDR3 extends over 14 amino acids. The TCR was taken from a man in his sixties or seventies with acute or convalescent COVID-19. The chain has TRBV5-6 and TRBJ2-7, with D possibly matching TRBD2 (5 bases). Sequences were obtained from peripheral blood. CDR3 loop: CASSLGTDGYEQYF. For the CDR3, the DNA is TGTGCCAGCAGCTTGGGGACTGACGGCTACGAGCAGTACTTC.